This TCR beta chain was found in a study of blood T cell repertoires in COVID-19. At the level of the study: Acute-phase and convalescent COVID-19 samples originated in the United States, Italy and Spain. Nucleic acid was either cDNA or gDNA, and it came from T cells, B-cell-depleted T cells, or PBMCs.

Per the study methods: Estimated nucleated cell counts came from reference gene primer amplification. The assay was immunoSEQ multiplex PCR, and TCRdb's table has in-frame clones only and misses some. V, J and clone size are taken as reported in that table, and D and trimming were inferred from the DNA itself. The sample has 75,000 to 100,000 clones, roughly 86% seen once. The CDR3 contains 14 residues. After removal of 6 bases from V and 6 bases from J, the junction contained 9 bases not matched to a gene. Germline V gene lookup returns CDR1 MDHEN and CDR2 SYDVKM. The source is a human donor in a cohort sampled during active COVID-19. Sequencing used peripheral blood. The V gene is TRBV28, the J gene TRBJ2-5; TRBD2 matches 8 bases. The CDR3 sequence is CASRPAGGAQTQYF. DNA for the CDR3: TGTGCCAGCAGGCCAGCCGGGGGGGCCCAGACCCAGTACTTC.